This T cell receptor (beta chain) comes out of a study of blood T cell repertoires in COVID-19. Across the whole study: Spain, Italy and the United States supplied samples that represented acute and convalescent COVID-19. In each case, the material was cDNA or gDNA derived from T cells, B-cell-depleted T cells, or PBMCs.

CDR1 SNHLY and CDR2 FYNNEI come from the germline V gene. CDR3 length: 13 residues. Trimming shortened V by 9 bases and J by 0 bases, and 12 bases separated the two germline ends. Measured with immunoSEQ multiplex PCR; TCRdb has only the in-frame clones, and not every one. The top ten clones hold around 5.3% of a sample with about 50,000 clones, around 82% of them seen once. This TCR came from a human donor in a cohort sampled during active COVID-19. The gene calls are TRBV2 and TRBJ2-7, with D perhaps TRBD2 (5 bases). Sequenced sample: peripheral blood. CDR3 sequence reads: CASLRDSSYEQYF. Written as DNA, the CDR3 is TGTGCCAGTTTACGGGATAGCTCCTACGAGCAGTACTTC.